A selection of T cell receptor beta chains follows, all from one sample in a study of T cells in Graves' hyperthyroidism and ophthalmopathy. From the multiplex PCR reads, TCRdb called clonotypes with MiXCR, one entry per CDR3 protein. This sample carries some 350,000 distinct CDR3 sequences, around a quarter of them seen once, and the ten largest clones take more than 60%. Sequencing used blood. The origin of the receptors is a man in his fifties or sixties with Graves' hyperthyroidism. Both conserved end residues are part of each CDR3. The D gene is left open where the match is weak. Expanded clones get a size class; other rows say once, few or many, or leave the size out.

cdr3_length: 16
d_call: TRBD1
j_call: TRBJ1-5
v_call: TRBV28
clone_size: NA
cdr3_aa: CASSVGTGRSNQPQHF
cdr3_nt: TGTGCCAGCAGCGTTGGGACAGGTCGTAGCAATCAGCCCCAGCATTTT

cdr3_length: 16
d_call: NA
j_call: TRBJ1-5
v_call: TRBV11-2
clone_size: NA
cdr3_aa: CASGLSVGESNQPQHF
cdr3_nt: TGTGCCAGCGGCTTAAGCGTGGGGGAGAGTAATCAGCCCCAGCATTTT

cdr3_length: 17
d_call: TRBD2
j_call: TRBJ2-7
v_call: TRBV20-1
clone_size: few
cdr3_aa: CSARDETSGHPTYEQYF
cdr3_nt: TGCAGTGCTAGAGATGAGACTAGCGGACATCCCACCTACGAGCAGTACTTC

cdr3_length: 15
d_call: TRBD1
j_call: TRBJ1-2
v_call: TRBV6-2/TRBV6-3
clone_size: NA
cdr3_aa: CASSHGQGANYGYTF
cdr3_nt: TGTGCCAGCAGTCACGGACAGGGAGCTAACTATGGCTACACCTTC

cdr3_length: 16
d_call: TRBD2
j_call: TRBJ2-1
v_call: TRBV20-1
clone_size: NA
cdr3_aa: CSARVPEREGDNEQFF
cdr3_nt: TGCAGTGCTAGAGTCCCAGAGCGGGAGGGGGACAATGAGCAGTTCTTC

cdr3_length: 15
d_call: TRBD2
j_call: TRBJ2-5
v_call: TRBV7-2
clone_size: many
cdr3_aa: CASSLAGGPGETQYF
cdr3_nt: TGTGCCAGCAGCTTAGCGGGAGGGCCTGGGGAGACCCAGTACTTC

cdr3_length: 13
d_call: NA
j_call: TRBJ1-1
v_call: TRBV30
clone_size: NA
cdr3_aa: CAWSFSETTEAFF
cdr3_nt: TGTGCCTGGAGTTTTTCCGAAACCACTGAAGCTTTCTTT

cdr3_length: 13
d_call: TRBD1
j_call: TRBJ1-2
v_call: TRBV24-1
clone_size: NA
cdr3_aa: CATSGTGNYGYTF
cdr3_nt: TGTGCCACCTCCGGGACAGGGAACTATGGCTACACCTTC

cdr3_length: 13
d_call: NA
j_call: TRBJ1-1
v_call: TRBV6-2/TRBV6-3
clone_size: NA
cdr3_aa: CASKLQGNTEAFF
cdr3_nt: TGTGCCAGCAAGCTACAGGGGAACACTGAAGCTTTCTTT

cdr3_length: 18
d_call: TRBD2
j_call: TRBJ2-1
v_call: TRBV30
clone_size: few
cdr3_aa: CAWSLRTSGRGSYNEQFF
cdr3_nt: TGTGCCTGGAGTCTCCGGACTAGCGGGAGGGGATCCTACAATGAGCAGTTCTTC